This T cell receptor (beta chain) is from a study of blood T cell repertoires in COVID-19. Generated by immunoSEQ multiplex PCR, the TCRdb table keeps only in-frame clones and is missing some. Of around 300,000 clones in the sample, roughly 89% were seen once. Germline assignment: CDR1 MNHEY and CDR2 SVGAGI. The CDR3 extends over 15 amino acids. V lost 0 bases, J lost 10 bases, and 3 bases stayed unmatched. V usage is TRBV6-5 and J usage is TRBJ1-6; 10 nucleotides match TRBD1. This sequence originates from a man aged 50-60 years with acute or convalescent COVID-19. The sequencing sample was made of peripheral blood. The CDR3 DNA sequence: TGTGCCAGCAGTTACTCCGACAGGGGGCACTCACCCCTCCACTTT. Residues: CASSYSDRGHSPLHF.